This T cell receptor beta chain is drawn from a study of blood T cell repertoires in COVID-19. Study context: Collection of acute and convalescent COVID-19 samples took place in the United States, Italy and Spain.

The table came from immunoSEQ multiplex PCR; TCRdb's copy has only in-frame clones and leaves some out. This table has around 280,000 clones, around 86% appearing once. With 5 bases removed from V and 6 bases from J, the gap between germline ends came to 10 bases. CDR1 is LGHNT, CDR2 FRNRAP, per germline. The CDR3 runs 13 residues. The TCR sequence derives from a woman in her twenties or thirties who had recovered from COVID-19. Sequenced input: peripheral blood. The chain recombines TRBV12-5 with TRBJ2-2; perhaps TRBD2 as D (5 bases). The CDR3 sequence: CASGPSGSGELFF. The CDR3 DNA reads as TGTGCTAGTGGTCCCTCGGGATCCGGGGAGCTGTTTTTT.